The present TCR beta chain was sequenced within a study of regulatory T cells in long-lasting Graves disease. Study-level background: Graves' patients with a new diagnosis had received antithyroid drugs under 3 months.

This clonotype appeared a few times. V shed 7 bases, J shed 6 bases, and the junction held 12 bases outside the gene matches. Per the germline V gene, CDR1 is WSHSY and CDR2 is SAAADI. The CDR3 has 15 residues. Combining iRepertoire HTBI primers with Arm-PCR of CDR3 regions, the authors built TCR beta libraries. Using its own MiXCR run on the multiplex PCR reads, TCRdb lists one record per CDR3 protein. The sample has 350,000 to 550,000 distinct CDR3 sequences; 15% are singletons. The time point was: newly diagnosed GD, antithyroid drugs for less than 3 months. Isolated PBMC RNA provided the starting material for the TCR library. This same sample was also part of a study on T cells in Graves' hyperthyroidism and ophthalmopathy.

The receptor's source is a woman in her thirties with Graves disease. The specimen was peripheral blood mononuclear cells (PBMCs), collected at new diagnosis, from a patient treated with antithyroid drugs. The V gene is TRBV10-2, the J gene TRBJ2-7, with 10 nucleotides matching TRBD2. The CDR3 is CASNRRASGSLEQYF. CDR3 DNA sequence: TGCGCCAGCAACCGACGGGCTAGCGGGAGTCTCGAGCAGTACTTC.